This TCR beta chain was recovered during a study of control samples from healthy donors and cancer patients. In germline, CDR1 is LGHDT, CDR2 YNNKEL (reference sequence). The CDR3 contains 13 residues. Trimming stripped 1 base from V and 4 bases from J, with 7 bases between. The table lists this clone with a count of one. The method was immunoSEQ multiplex PCR; TCRdb's version includes in-frame clones alone and lacks a portion of them. The table includes about 160,000 clones, just under 95% detected once. This TCR derives from a middle-aged woman in good health. This chain uses TRBV3-1 (or the pseudogene TRBV3-2) with TRBJ1-1, with D hard to call. The sequencing sample was made of blood. CDR3 region: CASSQGGVTEAFF. In DNA, the CDR3 is TGTGCCAGCAGCCAAGGGGGTGTCACTGAAGCTTTCTTT.